A selection of T cell receptor beta chains follows, all from one sample in a study of regulatory T cells in long-lasting Graves disease. TCRdb re-called the multiplex PCR reads with MiXCR, one entry per CDR3 protein. This repertoire shows about 530,000 distinct CDR3 sequences, about 16% found once; its top ten account for just under 25%. The sample was also reused in another study, on T cells in Graves' hyperthyroidism and ophthalmopathy.

The sample in question was peripheral blood mononuclear cells (PBMCs), obtained at new diagnosis, from a patient treated with antithyroid drugs. Receptors originate from a woman aged 40-65 years with Graves disease. The CDR3 runs from the conserved cysteine through the conserved F or W. The D gene is left open where the match is weak. Clone size appears in some rows only: once, few, many, or a class for an expanded clone.

clone size	V gene	J gene	D gene	CDR3 protein	CDR3 DNA
many	TRBV12-3/TRBV12-4	TRBJ2-3	-	CASSSSASTDTQYF	TGTGCCAGCAGTTCCAGTGCCAGCACAGATACGCAGTATTTT
-	TRBV2	TRBJ2-3	-	CASGAGGHTDTQYF	TGTGCCAGCGGCGCCGGGGGGCATACAGATACGCAGTATTTT
-	TRBV27	TRBJ2-2	-	CASSLGISNTGELFF	TGTGCCAGCAGTTTAGGCATTTCGAACACCGGGGAGCTGTTTTTT
many	TRBV4-1	TRBJ1-1	-	CASSGWGRRTEAFF	TGCGCCAGCAGCGGGTGGGGGCGTAGGACTGAAGCTTTCTTT
few	TRBV5-1	TRBJ2-3	TRBD2	CASSLAPGGGAADTQYF	TGCGCCAGCAGCTTGGCCCCTGGCGGGGGGGCCGCAGATACGCAGTATTTT
-	TRBV3-1	TRBJ2-6	-	CASTLGSGANVLTF	TGTGCCAGCACCCTAGGCTCTGGGGCCAACGTCCTGACTTTC
-	TRBV4-1	TRBJ1-5	TRBD1	CASSQDTRGGQPQHF	TGCGCCAGCAGCCAAGATACCAGGGGGGGGCAGCCCCAGCATTTT
few	TRBV19	TRBJ2-1	TRBD2	CASSIGLAGGRGNEQFF	TGTGCCAGTAGTATCGGGTTAGCGGGGGGGCGGGGCAATGAGCAGTTCTTC
-	TRBV6-5	TRBJ2-7	-	CASSYGESSYEQYF	TGTGCCAGCAGTTATGGGGAGAGTTCCTACGAGCAGTACTTC
many	TRBV6-1	TRBJ2-1	TRBD1	CASSADRGSYNEQFF	TGTGCCAGCAGCGCCGACAGGGGATCCTACAATGAGCAGTTCTTC